This T cell receptor (beta chain) was obtained from a study of prognosis after radiotherapy for stage I lung cancer. Across the study: Non-small cell lung cancer patients at stage I were enrolled between 2018 and 2019. Concurrent therapy was given to no patient receiving stereotactic body radiotherapy.

Germline loops: CDR1 MNHNS, CDR2 SASEGT. The CDR3 contains 13 residues. The germline V and J ends were trimmed by 11 bases and 1 base, with 14 bases remaining between them. It was by two-round multiplex PCR that TCR beta CDR3 was amplified from genomic DNA. Used in first-round PCR were primers specific to each TRBV and TRBJ gene. TCRdb reprocessed the multiplex PCR reads with MiXCR, giving one entry per CDR3 protein. The table includes tens of thousands of distinct CDR3 sequences, approximately 26% detected once. Prior chemotherapy, radiotherapy and other malignancies were absent; CT and PET/CT showed node-negative disease. Investigators drew approximately 6.5 milliliters of peripheral blood at each of two time points. The sample holds many counts of this clonotype.

The clonotype originates from a donor older than 45 with non-small cell lung cancer. The chain links TRBV6-1 to TRBJ1-1; D not resolved. This sample comprised PBMCs, obtained before or after stereotactic body radiation therapy (not recorded which). The CDR3 protein is CAAKRRRNTEAFF. The CDR3 region has the DNA TGTGCCGCAAAAAGGCGGAGGAACACTGAAGCTTTCTTT.